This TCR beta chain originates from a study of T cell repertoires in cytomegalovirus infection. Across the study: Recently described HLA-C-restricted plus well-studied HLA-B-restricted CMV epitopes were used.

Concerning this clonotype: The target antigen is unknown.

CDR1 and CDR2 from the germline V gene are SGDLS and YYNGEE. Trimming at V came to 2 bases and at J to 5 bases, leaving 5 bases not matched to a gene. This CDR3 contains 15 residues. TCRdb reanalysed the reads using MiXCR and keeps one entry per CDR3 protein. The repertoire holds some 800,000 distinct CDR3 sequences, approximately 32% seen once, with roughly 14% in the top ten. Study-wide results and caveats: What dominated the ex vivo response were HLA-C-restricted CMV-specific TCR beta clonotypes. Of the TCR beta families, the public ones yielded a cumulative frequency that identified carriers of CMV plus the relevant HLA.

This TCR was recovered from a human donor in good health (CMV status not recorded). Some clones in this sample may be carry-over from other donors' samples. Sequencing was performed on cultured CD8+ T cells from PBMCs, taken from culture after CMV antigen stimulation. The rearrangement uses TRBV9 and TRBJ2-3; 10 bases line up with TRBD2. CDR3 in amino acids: CASSVASGGIDTQYF. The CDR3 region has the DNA TGTGCCAGCAGCGTGGCTAGCGGGGGAATAGATACGCAGTATTTT.